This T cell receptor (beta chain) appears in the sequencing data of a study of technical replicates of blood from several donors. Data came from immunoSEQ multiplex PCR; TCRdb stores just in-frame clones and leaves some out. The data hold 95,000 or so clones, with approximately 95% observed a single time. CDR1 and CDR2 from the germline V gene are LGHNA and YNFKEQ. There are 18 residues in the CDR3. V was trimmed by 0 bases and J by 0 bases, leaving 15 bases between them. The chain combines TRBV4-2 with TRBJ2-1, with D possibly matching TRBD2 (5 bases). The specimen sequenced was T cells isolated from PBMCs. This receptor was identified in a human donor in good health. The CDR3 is CASSQDRNGVGSYNEQFF. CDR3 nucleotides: TGTGCCAGCAGCCAAGATCGAAACGGGGTGGGCTCCTACAATGAGCAGTTCTTC.